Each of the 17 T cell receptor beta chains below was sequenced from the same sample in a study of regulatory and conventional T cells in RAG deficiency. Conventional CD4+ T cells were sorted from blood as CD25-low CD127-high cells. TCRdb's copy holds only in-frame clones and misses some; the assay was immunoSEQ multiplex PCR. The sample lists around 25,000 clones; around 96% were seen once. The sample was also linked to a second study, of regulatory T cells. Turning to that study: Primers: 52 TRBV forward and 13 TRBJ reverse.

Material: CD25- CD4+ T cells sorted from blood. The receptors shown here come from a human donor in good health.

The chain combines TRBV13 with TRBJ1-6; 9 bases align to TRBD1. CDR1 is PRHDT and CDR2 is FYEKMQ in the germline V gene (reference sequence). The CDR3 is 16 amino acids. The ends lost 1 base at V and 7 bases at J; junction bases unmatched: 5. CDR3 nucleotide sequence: TGTGCCAGCAGCTTAGTTGGGGACAGGGTAAATTCACCCCTCCACTTT. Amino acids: CASSLVGDRVNSPLHF. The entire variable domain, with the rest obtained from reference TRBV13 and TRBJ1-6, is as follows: AAGVIQSPRHLIKEKRETATLKCYPIPRHDTVYWYQQGPGQDPQFLISFYEKMQSDKGSIPDRFSAQQFSDYHSELNMSSLELGDSALYFCASSLVGDRVNSPLHFGNGTRLTVT.

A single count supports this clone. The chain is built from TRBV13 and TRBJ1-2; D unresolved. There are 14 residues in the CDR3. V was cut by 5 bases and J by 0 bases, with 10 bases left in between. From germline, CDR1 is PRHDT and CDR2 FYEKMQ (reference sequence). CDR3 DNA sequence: TGTGCCAGCAGCGTAGACATATCTAACTATGGCTACACCTTC. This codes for CASSVDISNYGYTF. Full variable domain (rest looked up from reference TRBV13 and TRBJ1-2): AAGVIQSPRHLIKEKRETATLKCYPIPRHDTVYWYQQGPGQDPQFLISFYEKMQSDKGSIPDRFSAQQFSDYHSELNMSSLELGDSALYFCASSVDISNYGYTFGSGTRLTVV.

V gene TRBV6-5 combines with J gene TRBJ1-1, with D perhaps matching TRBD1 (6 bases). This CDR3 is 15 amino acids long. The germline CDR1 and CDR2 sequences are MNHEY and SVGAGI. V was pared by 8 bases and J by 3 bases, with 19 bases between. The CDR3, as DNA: TGTGCCAGCGAACTAATGGCGGGGGCCTACACTGAAGCTTTCTTT. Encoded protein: CASELMAGAYTEAFF.

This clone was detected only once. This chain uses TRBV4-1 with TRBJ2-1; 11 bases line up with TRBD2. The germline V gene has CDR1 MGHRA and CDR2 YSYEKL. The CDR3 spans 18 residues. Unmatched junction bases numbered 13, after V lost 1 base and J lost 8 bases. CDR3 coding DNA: TGCGCCAGCAGCCAAGTACTAGCGGGGGCCCTCCATTTGTATGAGCAGTTCTTC. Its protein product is CASSQVLAGALHLYEQFF.

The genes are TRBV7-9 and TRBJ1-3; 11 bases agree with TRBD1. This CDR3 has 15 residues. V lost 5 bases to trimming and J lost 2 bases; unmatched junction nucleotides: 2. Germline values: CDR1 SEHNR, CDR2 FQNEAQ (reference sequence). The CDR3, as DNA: TGTGCCAGCAGCCCGGACAGGGGGCCTGGAAACACCATATATTTT. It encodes CASSPDRGPGNTIYF.

Here the CDR3 DNA reads TGTGCCAGCAGCTTGGGACTAGCGGAAAGCACAGATACGCAGTATTTT. It is translated as CASSLGLAESTDTQYF. The chain uses TRBV7-9 and TRBJ2-3; 11 nucleotides match TRBD2. The J segment lost 0 bases and the V segment lost 3 bases, leaving 2 bases of the junction unmatched. The germline gives CDR1 SEHNR, CDR2 FQNEAQ (reference sequence). This CDR3 is built from 16 residues.

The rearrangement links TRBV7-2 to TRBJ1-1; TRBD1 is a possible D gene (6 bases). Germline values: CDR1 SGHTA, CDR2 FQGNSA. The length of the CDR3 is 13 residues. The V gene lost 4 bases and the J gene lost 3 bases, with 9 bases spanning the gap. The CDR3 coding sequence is TGTGCCAGCAGCTCCAGGGGTGACACTGAAGCTTTCTTT. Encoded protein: CASSSRGDTEAFF. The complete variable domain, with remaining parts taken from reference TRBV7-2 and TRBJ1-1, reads GAGVSQSPSNKVTEKGKDVELRCDPISGHTALYWYRQSLGQGLEFLIYFQGNSAPDKSGLPSDRFSAERTGGSVSTLTIQRTQQEDSAVYLCASSSRGDTEAFFGQGTRLTVV.

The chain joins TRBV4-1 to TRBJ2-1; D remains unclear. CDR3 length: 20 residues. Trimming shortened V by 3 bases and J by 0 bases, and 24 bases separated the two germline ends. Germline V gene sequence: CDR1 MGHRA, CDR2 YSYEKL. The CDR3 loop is CASSHNLIRTYSSSYNEQFF. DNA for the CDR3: TGCGCCAGCAGCCACAACCTAATTCGTACCTATTCGAGCTCCTACAATGAGCAGTTCTTC.

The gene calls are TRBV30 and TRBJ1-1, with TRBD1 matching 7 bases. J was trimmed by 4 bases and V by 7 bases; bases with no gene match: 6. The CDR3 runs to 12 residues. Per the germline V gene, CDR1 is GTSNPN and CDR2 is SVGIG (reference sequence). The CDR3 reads CALDRYSTEAFF. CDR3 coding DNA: TGTGCCTTGGACAGGTATTCCACTGAAGCTTTCTTT.

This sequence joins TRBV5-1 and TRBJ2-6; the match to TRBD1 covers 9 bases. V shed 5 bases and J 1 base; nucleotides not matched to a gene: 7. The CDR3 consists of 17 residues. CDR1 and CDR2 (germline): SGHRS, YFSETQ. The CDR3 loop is CASRSGTGKSGANVLTF. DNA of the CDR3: TGCGCCAGCAGGTCCGGGACAGGGAAATCTGGGGCCAACGTCCTGACTTTC.

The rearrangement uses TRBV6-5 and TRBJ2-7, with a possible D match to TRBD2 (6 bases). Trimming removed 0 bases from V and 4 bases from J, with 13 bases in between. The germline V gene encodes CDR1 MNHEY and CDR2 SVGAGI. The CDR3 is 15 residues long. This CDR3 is CASSYSEGRIYEQYF. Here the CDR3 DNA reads TGTGCCAGCAGTTACTCGGAGGGACGGATTTACGAGCAGTACTTC.

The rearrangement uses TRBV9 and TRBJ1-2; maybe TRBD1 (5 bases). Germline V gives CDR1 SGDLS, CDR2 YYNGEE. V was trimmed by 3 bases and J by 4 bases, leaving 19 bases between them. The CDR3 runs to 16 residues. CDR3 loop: CASSAQGGSLSYGYTF. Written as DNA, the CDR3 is TGTGCCAGCAGCGCTCAGGGTGGCTCCCTATCCTATGGCTACACCTTC.

CDR3 in amino acids: CASSVETGEKGGQPQHF. CDR3 nucleotides: TGTGCCAGCAGCGTAGAAACAGGGGAAAAGGGTGGTCAGCCCCAGCATTTT. The chain links TRBV9 to TRBJ1-5; 7 nucleotides agree with TRBD1. The CDR3 sequence is 17 residues long. V was clipped by 0 bases and J by 6 bases; unmatched bases: 12. CDR1 is SGDLS and CDR2 is YYNGEE in the germline V gene.

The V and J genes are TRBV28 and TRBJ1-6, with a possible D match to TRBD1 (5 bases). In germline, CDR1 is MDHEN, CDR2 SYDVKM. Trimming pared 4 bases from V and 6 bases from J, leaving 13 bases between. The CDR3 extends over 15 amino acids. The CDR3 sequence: CASSSNGGANSPLHF. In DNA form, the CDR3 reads TGTGCCAGCAGTTCCAACGGCGGGGCTAATTCACCCCTCCACTTT.

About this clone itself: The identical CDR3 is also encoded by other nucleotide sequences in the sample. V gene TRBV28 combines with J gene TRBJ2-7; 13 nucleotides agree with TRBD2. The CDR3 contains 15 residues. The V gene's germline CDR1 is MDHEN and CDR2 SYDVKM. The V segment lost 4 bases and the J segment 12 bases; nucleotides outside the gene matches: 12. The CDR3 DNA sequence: TGTGCCAGCAGTTCCCCAGGACTAGCGGGGGAGGGATCGTACTTC. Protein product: CASSSPGLAGEGSYF.

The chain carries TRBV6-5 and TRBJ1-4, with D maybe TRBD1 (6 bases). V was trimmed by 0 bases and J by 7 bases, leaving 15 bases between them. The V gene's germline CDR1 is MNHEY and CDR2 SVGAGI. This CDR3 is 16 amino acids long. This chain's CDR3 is CASSYSRSARGEKLFF. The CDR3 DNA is TGTGCCAGCAGTTACTCTAGGTCCGCCAGGGGTGAAAAACTGTTTTTT.

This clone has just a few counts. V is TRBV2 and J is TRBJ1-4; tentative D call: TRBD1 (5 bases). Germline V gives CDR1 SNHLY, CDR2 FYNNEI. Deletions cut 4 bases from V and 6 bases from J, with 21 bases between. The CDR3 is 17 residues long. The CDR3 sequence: CASSAYRGRRGHEKLFF. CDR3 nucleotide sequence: TGTGCCAGCAGTGCATATCGGGGGAGGCGCGGGCATGAAAAACTGTTTTTT.